Included here is one T cell receptor (beta chain) sequence, with context. This CDR3 is built from 17 residues. Losses at the gene ends were 3 bases for V and 0 bases for J; bases not matched to a gene: 7. Per germline, CDR1 KGHDR and CDR2 SFDVKD. The record originates from a study of blood T cell repertoires in COVID-19. Cohort assignment relied on participant-reported clinical history. Cohort 3 donors were reported recovered after two negative PCRs, clearance, or symptom resolution. Profiled with immunoSEQ multiplex PCR; TCRdb holds only in-frame clones, not every one. The sample lists 350,000 to 550,000 clones, 75% to 90% occurring once.

This TCR derives from a man aged 30-40 years who had recovered from COVID-19. This chain joins TRBV24-1 and TRBJ1-5, with 7 bases matching TRBD1. Sequenced sample: PBMCs or T cells enriched from blood (not recorded which). The CDR3 bases are TGTGCCACCAGTGATCCCTCAGGGGGACATAGCAATCAGCCCCAGCATTTT. This sequence encodes CATSDPSGGHSNQPQHF.